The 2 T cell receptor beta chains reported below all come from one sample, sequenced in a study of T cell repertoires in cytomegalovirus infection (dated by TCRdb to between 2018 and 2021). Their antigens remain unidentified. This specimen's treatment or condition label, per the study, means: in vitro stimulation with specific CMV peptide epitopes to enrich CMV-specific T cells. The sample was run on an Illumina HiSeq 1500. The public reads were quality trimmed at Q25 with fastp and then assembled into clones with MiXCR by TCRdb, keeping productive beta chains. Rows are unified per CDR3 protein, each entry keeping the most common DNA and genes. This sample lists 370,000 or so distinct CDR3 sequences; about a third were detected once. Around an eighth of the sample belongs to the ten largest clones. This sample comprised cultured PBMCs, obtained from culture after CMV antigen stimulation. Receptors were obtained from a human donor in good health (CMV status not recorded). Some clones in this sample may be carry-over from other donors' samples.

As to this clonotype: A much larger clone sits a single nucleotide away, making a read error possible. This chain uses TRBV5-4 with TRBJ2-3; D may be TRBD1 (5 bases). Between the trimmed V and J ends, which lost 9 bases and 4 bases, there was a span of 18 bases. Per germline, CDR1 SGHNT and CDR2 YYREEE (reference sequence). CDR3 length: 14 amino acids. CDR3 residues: CANRSGRLPDTQYF. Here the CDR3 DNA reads TGTGCCAACAGGTCGGGTCGTTTGCCAGATACGCAGTATTTT.

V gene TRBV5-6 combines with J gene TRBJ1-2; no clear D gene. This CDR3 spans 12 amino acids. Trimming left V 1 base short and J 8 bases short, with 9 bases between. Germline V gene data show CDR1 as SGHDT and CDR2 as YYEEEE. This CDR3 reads CASSLFREGYTF. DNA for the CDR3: TGTGCCAGCAGCTTGTTTCGGGAAGGCTACACCTTC.